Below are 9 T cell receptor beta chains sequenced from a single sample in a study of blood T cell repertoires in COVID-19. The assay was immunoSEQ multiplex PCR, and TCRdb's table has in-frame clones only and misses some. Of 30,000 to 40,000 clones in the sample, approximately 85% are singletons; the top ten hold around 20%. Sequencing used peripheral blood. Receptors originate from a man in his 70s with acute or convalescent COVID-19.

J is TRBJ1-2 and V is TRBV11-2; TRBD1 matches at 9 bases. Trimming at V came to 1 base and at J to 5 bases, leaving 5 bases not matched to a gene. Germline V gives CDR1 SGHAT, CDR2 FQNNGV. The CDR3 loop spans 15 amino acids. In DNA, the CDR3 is TGTGCCAGCAGCTTAGCCCGACAGGGGGAGTATGGCTACACCTTC. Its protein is CASSLARQGEYGYTF.

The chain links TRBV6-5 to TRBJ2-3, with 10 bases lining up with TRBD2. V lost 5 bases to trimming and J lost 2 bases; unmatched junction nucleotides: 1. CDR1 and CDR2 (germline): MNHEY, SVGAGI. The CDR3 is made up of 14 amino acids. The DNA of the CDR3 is TGTGCCAGCAGTCTAGCGGGGGTCACAGATACGCAGTATTTT. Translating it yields CASSLAGVTDTQYF.

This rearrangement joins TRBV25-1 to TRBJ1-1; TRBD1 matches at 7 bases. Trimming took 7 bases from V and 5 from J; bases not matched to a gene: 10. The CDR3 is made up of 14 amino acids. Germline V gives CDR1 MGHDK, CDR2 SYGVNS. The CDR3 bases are TGTGCCAGCAAGTATGGCCAGGGGGTTACTGAAGCTTTCTTT. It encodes CASKYGQGVTEAFF.

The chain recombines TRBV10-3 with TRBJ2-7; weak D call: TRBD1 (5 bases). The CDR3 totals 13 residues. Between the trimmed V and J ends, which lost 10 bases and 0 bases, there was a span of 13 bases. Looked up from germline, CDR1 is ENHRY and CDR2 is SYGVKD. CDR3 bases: TGTGCCACGAGTAGGGGCAACTCCTACGAGCAGTACTTC. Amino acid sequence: CATSRGNSYEQYF.

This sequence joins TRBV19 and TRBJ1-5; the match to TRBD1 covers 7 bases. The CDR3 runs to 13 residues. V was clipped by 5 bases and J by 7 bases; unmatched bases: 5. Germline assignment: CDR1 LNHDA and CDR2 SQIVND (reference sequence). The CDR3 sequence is CASSQGGEQPQHF. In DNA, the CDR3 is TGTGCCAGTAGTCAAGGGGGCGAGCAGCCCCAGCATTTT.

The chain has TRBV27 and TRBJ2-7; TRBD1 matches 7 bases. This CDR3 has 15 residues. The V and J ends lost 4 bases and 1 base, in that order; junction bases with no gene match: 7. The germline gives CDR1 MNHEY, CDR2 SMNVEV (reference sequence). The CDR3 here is CASSSPGQLSYEQYF. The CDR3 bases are TGTGCCAGCAGTTCCCCGGGACAGTTGTCCTACGAGCAGTACTTC.

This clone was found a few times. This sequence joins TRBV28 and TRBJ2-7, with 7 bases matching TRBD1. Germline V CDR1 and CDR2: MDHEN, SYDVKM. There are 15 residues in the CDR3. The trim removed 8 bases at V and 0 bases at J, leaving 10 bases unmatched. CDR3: CASLREGASSYEQYF. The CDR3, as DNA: TGTGCCAGCCTCAGAGAGGGGGCCAGCTCCTACGAGCAGTACTTC.

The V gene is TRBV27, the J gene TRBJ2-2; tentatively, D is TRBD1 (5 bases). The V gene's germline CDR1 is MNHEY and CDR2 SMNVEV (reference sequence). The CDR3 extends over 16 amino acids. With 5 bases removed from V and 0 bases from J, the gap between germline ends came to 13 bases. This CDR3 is CASSLLTGPNTGELFF. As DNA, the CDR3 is TGTGCCAGCAGTCTACTCACAGGCCCGAACACCGGGGAGCTGTTTTTT.

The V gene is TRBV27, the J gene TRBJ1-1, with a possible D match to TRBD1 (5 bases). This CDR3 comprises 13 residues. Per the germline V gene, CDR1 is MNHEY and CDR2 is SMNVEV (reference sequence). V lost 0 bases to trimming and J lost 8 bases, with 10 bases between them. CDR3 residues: CASSLSIQEEAFF. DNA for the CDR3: TGTGCCAGCAGTTTATCGATACAGGAGGAAGCTTTCTTT.